Detailed here is one T cell receptor (beta chain). The target antigen is unknown. This sample was included in a study of T cell responses to AZD1222 COVID-19 vaccine. Study-wide results and caveats: Sampled repertoires all dated from after the peak T cell response.

Sequencing was performed with immunoSEQ multiplex PCR; in TCRdb, only in-frame clones are kept and a portion is missing. In the table there are some 150,000 clones, 90% to 95% of which are singletons. The CDR3 loop spans 14 amino acids. CDR1 SGHRS and CDR2 YFSETQ come from the germline V gene. V lost 2 bases and J 5 bases, leaving 14 bases between the germline ends. The chain carries TRBV5-1 and TRBJ2-7; a possible D gene is TRBD1 (5 bases). The sample here was peripheral blood, taken on day 0 of AZD1222 vaccination. The receptor was derived from an adult in good health. CDR3 sequence: CASSFEPGLNEQYF. The CDR3 DNA is TGCGCCAGCAGCTTTGAACCAGGGCTAAACGAGCAGTACTTC.